Sequencing of this TCR beta chain was carried out in a study of blood T cell repertoires in COVID-19. Study overall: Italy, Spain and the United States were the sources of the convalescent and acute COVID-19 samples. T cells, B-cell-depleted T cells, or PBMCs provided the cDNA or gDNA that served as material.

There are 16 residues in the CDR3. The germline CDR1 and CDR2 sequences are MNHEY and SMNVEV (reference sequence). Trimming at V came to 9 bases and at J to 8 bases, leaving 17 bases not matched to a gene. Study processing details: Researchers report that nucleated cell counts were estimated from reference gene primer amplification. Data came from immunoSEQ multiplex PCR; TCRdb stores just in-frame clones and leaves some out. V and J calls and clone size follow that table, whereas D and trimming were derived from the DNA. Of 350,000 to 550,000 clones listed, around nine tenths are singletons. This rearrangement joins TRBV27 to TRBJ1-4, with TRBD1 matching over 8 bases. This receptor was obtained from a woman in her thirties with acute or convalescent COVID-19. Input material: peripheral blood. Here the CDR3 DNA reads TGTGCCAGTGCTGACAGGGGATCAAGCAGACCCGAAAAACTGTTTTTT. It codes for CASADRGSSRPEKLFF.